A single sample gave rise to the 30 T cell receptor beta chains below, sequenced in a study of cytomegalovirus exposure and HLA in healthy donors. Amplification used 60 Vbeta primers and 13 Jbeta primers. TCRdb's copy holds only in-frame clones and misses some; the assay was immunoSEQ multiplex PCR. The sample lists more than 90,000 clones, around 82% occurring once. Sequencing was carried out using PBMCs. Receptor source: a woman aged 60-70 years in good health and CMV-seronegative.

The chain recombines TRBV5-6 with TRBJ2-5, with 9 nucleotides matching TRBD1. V shed 3 bases, J shed 4 bases, and the junction held 4 bases outside the gene matches. The CDR3 is made up of 14 amino acids. Germline CDR1 and CDR2: SGHDT and YYEEEE. The CDR3 loop is CASSSPGQGETQYF. The CDR3 DNA reads TGTGCCAGCAGCTCCCCGGGACAGGGAGAGACCCAGTACTTC.

The J gene is TRBJ1-2, the V gene TRBV14; tentatively, D is TRBD1 (6 bases). The CDR3 spans 15 residues. CDR1 is SGHDN and CDR2 is FVKESK in the germline V gene. V was trimmed by 1 base and J by 1 base, leaving 10 bases between them. The CDR3 spells CASSQVSRGNYGYTF. CDR3 nucleotides: TGTGCCAGCAGCCAAGTCTCCAGGGGTAACTATGGCTACACCTTC. Complete variable domain (other parts from reference TRBV14 and TRBJ1-2): EAGVTQFPSHSVIEKGQTVTLRCDPISGHDNLYWYRRVMGKEIKFLLHFVKESKQDESGMPNNRFLAERTGGTYSTLKVQPAELEDSGVYFCASSQVSRGNYGYTFGSGTRLTVV.

V is TRBV28 and J is TRBJ2-5; unclear D gene. V lost 3 bases and J lost 5, with 16 bases in between. The CDR3 covers 15 residues. The germline gives CDR1 MDHEN, CDR2 SYDVKM. The CDR3 DNA is TGTGCCAGCAGTTTTAATTCCGCCCGGCGGGAGACCCAGTACTTC. Its translation is CASSFNSARRETQYF.

DNA of the CDR3: TGTGCTAGTGGTTTAGTAATAGGAGACAGACAGAACACTGAAGCTTTCTTT. The encoded protein is CASGLVIGDRQNTEAFF. This sequence joins TRBV12-5 and TRBJ1-1; perhaps TRBD1 as D (5 bases). The germline gives CDR1 LGHNT, CDR2 FRNRAP. V shed 3 bases and J shed 1 base, with 18 bases lying between them. The length of the CDR3 is 17 residues.

For the CDR3, the DNA is TGTGCCAGCAGCGTAGATGGACAGCCCTACGAGCAGTACTTC. The encoded protein is CASSVDGQPYEQYF. The rearrangement joins TRBV9 to TRBJ2-7; perhaps TRBD1 as D (6 bases). The CDR3 covers 14 residues. V was pared by 0 bases and J by 2 bases, with 9 bases between. Per germline, CDR1 SGDLS and CDR2 YYNGEE.

This chain uses TRBV7-9 with TRBJ2-1, with TRBD2 matching 11 bases. The CDR3 is 19 residues long. V was clipped by 4 bases and J by 4 bases; unmatched bases: 15. Germline V gene sequence: CDR1 SEHNR, CDR2 FQNEAQ (reference sequence). The CDR3 protein is CASSSVGTSGRTPYNEQFF. The CDR3, as DNA: TGTGCCAGCAGCTCCGTCGGGACTAGCGGCAGAACTCCTTACAATGAGCAGTTCTTC.

This chain joins TRBV5-1 and TRBJ2-1; D perhaps matches TRBD2 (6 bases). The CDR3 is 16 amino acids. Germline V lookup: CDR1 SGHRS, CDR2 YFSETQ. Trimming took 3 bases from V and 3 from J, leaving 16 bases between them. The CDR3 DNA reads TGCGCCAGCAGCTCTCTCACTAGCATGGACTACAATGAGCAGTTCTTC. Translating gives CASSSLTSMDYNEQFF.

This chain uses TRBV30 with TRBJ2-7; tentative D call: TRBD2 (5 bases). The CDR3 totals 16 residues. Trimming stripped 4 bases from V and 2 bases from J, with 21 bases between. In germline, CDR1 is GTSNPN, CDR2 SVGIG (reference sequence). The DNA of the CDR3 is TGTGCCTGGAAACGAGGGAACCCGATGTCGGCCTACGAGCAGTACTTC. This translates into CAWKRGNPMSAYEQYF.

V and J are TRBV11-2 and TRBJ2-5; D is perhaps TRBD2 (6 bases). Trimming cost V 2 bases and J 4 bases, with 11 bases left between them. Germline assignment: CDR1 SGHAT and CDR2 FQNNGV. The CDR3 is made up of 14 amino acids. CDR3 sequence reads: CASSLNGEAETQYF. DNA for the CDR3: TGTGCCAGCAGCTTAAATGGGGAGGCAGAGACCCAGTACTTC. The variable domain in full, completed from reference TRBV11-2 and TRBJ2-5, reads EAGVAQSPRYKIIEKRQSVAFWCNPISGHATLYWYQQILGQGPKLLIQFQNNGVVDDSQLPKDRFSAERLKGVDSTLKIQPAKLEDSAVYLCASSLNGEAETQYFGPGTRLLVL.

J is TRBJ1-6 and V is TRBV5-1; no clear D. CDR3 length: 14 amino acids. Germline values: CDR1 SGHRS, CDR2 YFSETQ. V was clipped by 0 bases and J by 7 bases, with 8 bases between them. In nucleotides, the CDR3 is TGCGCCAGCAGCTTGGGCGGTTACAATTCACCCCTCCACTTT. Amino acids: CASSLGGYNSPLHF.

The V call is TRBV12-5, the J call TRBJ2-2; possible D gene TRBD1, 6 bases. Germline V gene sequence: CDR1 LGHNT, CDR2 FRNRAP. The CDR3 is made up of 14 amino acids. The V end lost 5 bases, the J end lost 3 bases, and 10 bases lay between the germline ends. CDR3 sequence reads: CASGQNRDTGELFF. In DNA, the CDR3 is TGTGCTAGTGGTCAGAACAGGGACACCGGGGAGCTGTTTTTT.

The chain uses TRBV5-6 and TRBJ1-3; D not certain. Germline V lookup: CDR1 SGHDT, CDR2 YYEEEE. The CDR3 is 11 residues long. Trimming stripped 3 bases from V and 4 bases from J, with 2 bases between. CDR3 nucleotide sequence: TGTGCCAGCAGCTCGGGAAACACCATATATTTT. Translating it yields CASSSGNTIYF.

This chain connects TRBV2 to TRBJ1-2; weak D call: TRBD1 (6 bases). This CDR3 is 16 amino acids long. V lost 10 bases, J lost 0 bases, and 21 bases lay in between. In germline, CDR1 is SNHLY, CDR2 FYNNEI. The CDR3 spells CANKGDGQVTNYGYTF. The CDR3 DNA is TGTGCCAACAAGGGGGATGGCCAGGTGACTAACTATGGCTACACCTTC.

This chain uses TRBV29-1 with TRBJ2-2; no clear D gene. The germline V gene encodes CDR1 SQVTM and CDR2 ANQGSEA. The CDR3 totals 15 residues. Between the trimmed V and J ends, which lost 7 bases and 0 bases, there was a span of 15 bases. The CDR3 nucleotides read TGCAGCGCCAATCTGGGCAGTGCGAACACCGGGGAGCTGTTTTTT. Residues: CSANLGSANTGELFF.

The V gene is TRBV7-9, the J gene TRBJ1-1; D perhaps matches TRBD1 (6 bases). V was cut by 0 bases and J by 2 bases, with 10 bases left in between. CDR1 SEHNR and CDR2 FQNEAQ come from the germline V gene (reference sequence). The CDR3 has 15 residues. CDR3 loop: CASSLAGGRNTEAFF. The CDR3 bases are TGTGCCAGCAGCTTAGCGGGGGGGCGCAACACTGAAGCTTTCTTT.

This chain uses TRBV5-1 with TRBJ2-2, with no clear D. The CDR3 consists of 14 residues. Germline V gene data show CDR1 as SGHRS and CDR2 as YFSETQ. Deletions cut 4 bases from V and 2 bases from J, with 9 bases between. As DNA, the CDR3 is TGCGCCAGCAGCCTGGACCTAAACACCGGGGAGCTGTTTTTT. Translated, it gives CASSLDLNTGELFF.

The rearrangement joins TRBV19 to TRBJ1-6; TRBD1 agrees at 8 bases. The ends lost 7 bases at V and 6 bases at J; junction bases unmatched: 11. Germline V gene sequence: CDR1 LNHDA, CDR2 SQIVND (reference sequence). This CDR3 has 16 amino acids. The CDR3 here is CASTLGSGTGNSPLHF. The CDR3 DNA sequence: TGTGCCAGTACACTTGGTTCCGGGACAGGTAATTCACCCCTCCACTTT.

The CDR3 DNA sequence: TGTGCCAGCAGTCTCCTACAGGGGGAGGGGACTGAAGCTTTCTTT. Translating it yields CASSLLQGEGTEAFF. The chain combines TRBV27 with TRBJ1-1; 8 bases fit TRBD1. Germline loops: CDR1 MNHEY, CDR2 SMNVEV (reference sequence). This CDR3 comprises 15 residues. The trim removed 5 bases at V and 5 bases at J, leaving 10 bases unmatched.

The V call is TRBV9, the J call TRBJ1-4; no clear D gene. Deletions cut 3 bases from V and 0 bases from J, with 9 bases between. This CDR3 is 15 amino acids long. Germline V gene lookup returns CDR1 SGDLS and CDR2 YYNGEE. The CDR3 region is CASSERAATNEKLFF. The CDR3 nucleotides are TGTGCCAGCAGCGAAAGAGCTGCAACTAATGAAAAACTGTTTTTT.

The chain has TRBV6-1 and TRBJ1-5; D not resolved. V lost 6 bases and J 1 base, leaving 10 bases between the germline ends. CDR1 and CDR2 from the germline V gene are MNHNS and SASEGT. This CDR3 comprises 14 residues. This CDR3 reads CASSGRFSNQPQHF. For the CDR3, the DNA is TGTGCCAGCAGCGGGAGGTTCAGCAATCAGCCCCAGCATTTT.

This chain joins TRBV20-1 and TRBJ2-7; D may be TRBD1 (5 bases). V dropped 6 bases and J dropped 4 bases, with 10 bases sitting between them. Germline assignment: CDR1 DFQATT and CDR2 SNEGSKA (reference sequence). This CDR3 comprises 11 residues. The CDR3 protein is CSALRVYEQYF. The CDR3 bases are TGCAGTGCCCTCAGGGTATACGAGCAGTACTTC.

This clone has only a few counts. The chain has TRBV9 and TRBJ2-5; the match to TRBD2 covers 13 bases. CDR1 is SGDLS and CDR2 is YYNGEE in the germline V gene. V was pared by 0 bases and J by 4 bases, with 3 bases of the junction left unmatched. CDR3 length equals 16 residues. As DNA, the CDR3 is TGTGCCAGCAGCGTAGGGACTAGCGGGGGAGGAGAGACCCAGTACTTC. It codes for CASSVGTSGGGETQYF.

This clone occurred a few times. This chain links TRBV6-1 with TRBJ2-1; maybe TRBD2 (6 bases). The germline gives CDR1 MNHNS, CDR2 SASEGT. V shed 5 bases and J shed 3 bases, with 14 bases lying between them. The CDR3 is made up of 15 amino acids. The CDR3 bases are TGTGCCAGCAGTCCCCGACTAGGAGACTACAATGAGCAGTTCTTC. This gives the protein CASSPRLGDYNEQFF.

The J gene is TRBJ1-1, the V gene TRBV5-5; D call uncertain. Deletions cut 4 bases from V and 0 bases from J, with 7 bases between. CDR1 and CDR2 (germline): SGHKS, YYEKEE (reference sequence). This CDR3 contains 13 residues. For the CDR3, the DNA is TGTGCCAGCAGCACTTTAGTGAACACTGAAGCTTTCTTT. Its protein product is CASSTLVNTEAFF. The variable domain in full, with the rest retrieved from reference TRBV5-5 and TRBJ1-1, is DAGVTQSPTHLIKTRGQQVTLRCSPISGHKSVSWYQQVLGQGPQFIFQYYEKEERGRGNFPDRFSARQFPNYSSELNVNALLLGDSALYLCASSTLVNTEAFFGQGTRLTVV.

CDR3 in DNA: TGCAGCACCAGACAGGCGTTGAACACTGAAGCTTTCTTT. Protein sequence: CSTRQALNTEAFF. The chain has TRBV29-1 and TRBJ1-1, with a tentative D call TRBD1 (6 bases). This CDR3 has 13 residues. The ends were cut back, 8 bases at V and 0 bases at J, with 13 bases in the middle. Germline CDR1 is SQVTM and CDR2 is ANQGSEA.

The chain joins TRBV2 to TRBJ1-3; D possibly corresponds to TRBD1 (5 bases). Germline values: CDR1 SNHLY, CDR2 FYNNEI. Trimming shortened V by 5 bases and J by 2 bases, and 10 bases separated the two germline ends. CDR3 length: 14 amino acids. The CDR3 DNA is TGTGCCAGCAGTTCCCAGGGTCCTGGAAACACCATATATTTT. As protein: CASSSQGPGNTIYF.

The rearrangement joins TRBV19 to TRBJ2-7; weak D call: TRBD1 (5 bases). Germline lookup yields CDR1 LNHDA and CDR2 SQIVND (reference sequence). Trimming removed 5 bases from V and 1 base from J, with 9 bases in between. The CDR3 loop spans 13 amino acids. CDR3 nucleotide sequence: TGTGCCAGTAGTTCCGGACAATCCTACGAGCAGTACTTC. It codes for CASSSGQSYEQYF.

The chain carries TRBV19 and TRBJ2-1; 12 bases fit TRBD2. The germline CDR1 and CDR2 sequences are LNHDA and SQIVND (reference sequence). Losses at the gene ends were 2 bases for V and 8 bases for J; bases not matched to a gene: 4. The CDR3 runs 15 residues. CDR3 loop: CASSILTSGGDEQFF. The CDR3 nucleotides are TGTGCCAGTAGTATACTGACTAGCGGGGGCGATGAGCAGTTCTTC.

This clone was found once. The gene calls are TRBV28 and TRBJ1-2; 7 positions agree with TRBD1. The junction had 8 bases not matched to a gene; V was cut back by 3 bases and J by 7 bases. In germline, CDR1 is MDHEN, CDR2 SYDVKM. This CDR3 spans 14 amino acids. The CDR3 DNA sequence: TGTGCCAGCAGTTTCGGCAGGGGGTCGGTTGGCTACACCTTC. Translated, it gives CASSFGRGSVGYTF.

This chain links TRBV28 with TRBJ1-4; D is unresolved. The germline gives CDR1 MDHEN, CDR2 SYDVKM. Trimming took 6 bases from V and 0 from J, leaving 11 bases between them. The CDR3 runs to 15 residues. The CDR3: CASSPRSATNEKLFF. The CDR3 bases are TGTGCCAGCAGCCCCCGGTCTGCAACTAATGAAAAACTGTTTTTT.